The T cell receptor (beta chain) under discussion was sequenced for a study of Ad26.COV2.S vaccination and SARS-CoV-2 variants. This CDR3 has 16 amino acids. Trimming removed 4 bases at V and 0 bases at J, with 11 bases between. CDR1 SGHDT and CDR2 YYEEEE come from the germline V gene. Using immunoSEQ multiplex PCR, the repertoire was profiled, and TCRdb retains in-frame clones only, with some absent. The table lists about 180,000 clones, roughly 89% of them singletons. Study findings and constraints: Spike-specific TCR breadth was greater in vaccine than placebo recipients. The TCR breadth and depth analyses may have understated or missed part of the total T cell responses. Marked by substantial breadth, spike-specific CD8+ and CD4+ T cell responses were reportedly seen after vaccination.

A remark on this clone: Antigen unknown.

The specimen comprised peripheral blood, sampled after recovery from COVID-19. The clonotype originates from a human donor who had recovered from COVID-19. The V call is TRBV5-6, the J call TRBJ1-6, with unresolved D. The DNA of the CDR3 is TGTGCCAGCAGCCCTTCTTTAAGCTCCTATAATTCACCCCTCCACTTT. It specifies CASSPSLSSYNSPLHF. The full variable domain, completed using reference TRBV5-6 and TRBJ1-6, is DAGVTQSPTHLIKTRGQQVTLRCSPKSGHDTVSWYQQALGQGPQFIFQYYEEEERQRGNFPDRFSGHQFPNYSSELNVNALLLGDSALYLCASSPSLSSYNSPLHFGNGTRLTVT.